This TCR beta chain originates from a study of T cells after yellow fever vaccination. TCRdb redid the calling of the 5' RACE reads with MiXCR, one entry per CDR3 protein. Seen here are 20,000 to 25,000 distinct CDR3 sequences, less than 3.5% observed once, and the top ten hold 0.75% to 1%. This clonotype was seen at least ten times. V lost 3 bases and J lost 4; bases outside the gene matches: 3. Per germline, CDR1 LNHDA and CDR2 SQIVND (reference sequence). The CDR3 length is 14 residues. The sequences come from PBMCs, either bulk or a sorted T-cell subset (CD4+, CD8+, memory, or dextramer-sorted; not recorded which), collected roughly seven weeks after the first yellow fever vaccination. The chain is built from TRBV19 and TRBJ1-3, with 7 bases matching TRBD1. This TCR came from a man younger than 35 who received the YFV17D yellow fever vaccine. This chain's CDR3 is CASSIQGDGNTIYF. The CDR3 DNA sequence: TGTGCCAGTAGTATCCAGGGGGACGGAAACACCATATATTTT.